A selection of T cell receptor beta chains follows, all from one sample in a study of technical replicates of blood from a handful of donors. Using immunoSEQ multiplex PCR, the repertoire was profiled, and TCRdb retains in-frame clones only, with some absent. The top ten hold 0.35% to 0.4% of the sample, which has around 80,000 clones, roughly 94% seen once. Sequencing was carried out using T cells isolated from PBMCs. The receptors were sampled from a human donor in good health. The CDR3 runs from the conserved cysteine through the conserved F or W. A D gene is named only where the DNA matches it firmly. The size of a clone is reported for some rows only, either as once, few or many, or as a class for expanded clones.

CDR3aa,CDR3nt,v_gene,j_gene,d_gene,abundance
CASSLDRGQPQHF,TGTGCCAGCAGCTTAGACAGGGGACAGCCCCAGCATTTT,TRBV7-3,TRBJ1-5,TRBD1,once
CASSQRFSGNTIYF,TGCGCCAGCAGTCAACGGTTCTCTGGAAACACCATATATTTT,TRBV23-1,TRBJ1-3,-,-
CASRNTGVNQPQHF,TGTGCCAGCAGGAATACAGGGGTCAATCAGCCCCAGCATTTT,TRBV6-1,TRBJ1-5,TRBD1,-
CASSPGQENTGELFF,TGTGCCAGCTCACCTGGACAGGAGAACACCGGGGAGCTGTTTTTT,TRBV18,TRBJ2-2,TRBD1,-
CASSVHLLAGANREQYF,TGTGCCAGCAGTGTCCACCTTCTAGCGGGGGCGAATCGGGAGCAGTACTTC,TRBV2,TRBJ2-7,TRBD2,once
CASSGQTGEEYF,TGTGCCAGCAGCGGGCAAACAGGGGAAGAGTACTTC,TRBV7-9,TRBJ2-7,TRBD1,-
CASSFNREINYGYTF,TGCGCCAGCAGCTTTAACCGGGAGATCAACTATGGCTACACCTTC,TRBV5-1,TRBJ1-2,-,-
CASSGGGFSYEQYF,TGTGCCAGCAGCGGGGGGGGTTTTTCCTACGAGCAGTACTTC,TRBV5-8,TRBJ2-7,TRBD2,-
CASSSPGQRVQYEQYF,TGTGCCAGCAGTTCCCCGGGACAGCGGGTACAATACGAGCAGTACTTC,TRBV28,TRBJ2-7,-,-
CASSRTSRRLSYNEQFF,TGTGCCAGTAGTCGGACTAGCAGAAGACTCTCCTACAATGAGCAGTTCTTC,TRBV19,TRBJ2-1,TRBD2,-